This T cell receptor beta chain was recorded in a study of Graves' ophthalmopathy and Graves' hyperthyroidism. Study context: Untreated patients at initial diagnosis provided peripheral blood.

CDR1 GTSNPN and CDR2 SVGIG come from the germline V gene (reference sequence). Unmatched junction bases numbered 6, after V lost 0 bases and J lost 6 bases. The CDR3 is made up of 14 amino acids. Ophthalmopathy not arising within 18 months of follow-up defined hyperthyroidism as stable. A volume of about 9.7 ml of fresh peripheral blood supplied the PBMCs. Amplification from RNA transcripts yielded the TCR beta CDR3 regions. RT-PCR with HTBI primers came first, then second-round multiplex PCR. TCRdb independently ran MiXCR on the multiplex PCR reads; one entry per CDR3 protein. The sample yields hundreds of thousands of distinct CDR3 sequences, more than 20% seen once.

Sequencing used peripheral blood. The receptor was isolated from a woman aged 18-30 years with stable Graves' hyperthyroidism. The chain uses TRBV30 and TRBJ1-2; TRBD1 aligns across 8 bases. This CDR3 is CAWSVKDRAHGYTF. The CDR3 bases are TGTGCCTGGAGTGTAAAGGACAGGGCCCATGGCTACACCTTC.